The 26 T cell receptor beta chains given below trace back to one sample, sequenced in a study of blood T cell repertoires in COVID-19. Clones were read by immunoSEQ multiplex PCR, and TCRdb kept only the in-frame ones, dropping some. The sample consists of about 58,000 clones, 85% to 90% of them appearing once. Input material: peripheral blood. The receptors shown here come from a human donor in a cohort sampled during active COVID-19.

The chain carries TRBV5-1 and TRBJ2-3, with TRBD1 as a possible D gene (6 bases). CDR1 is SGHRS and CDR2 is YFSETQ in the germline V gene. CDR3 length equals 16 residues. Trimming removed 0 bases from V and 4 bases from J, with 15 bases in between. The CDR3 coding sequence is TGCGCCAGCAGCTTGGACCCAGGGACAAAAGCAGATACGCAGTATTTT. As protein: CASSLDPGTKADTQYF. The full variable domain, completed using reference TRBV5-1 and TRBJ2-3, is KAGVTQTPRYLIKTRGQQVTLSCSPISGHRSVSWYQQTPGQGLQFLFEYFSETQRNKGNFPGRFSGRQFSNSRSEMNVSTLELGDSALYLCASSLDPGTKADTQYFGPGTRLTVL.

This sequence joins TRBV5-4 and TRBJ2-4, with D possibly TRBD2 on 5 matching bases. Germline V gene sequence: CDR1 SGHNT, CDR2 YYREEE (reference sequence). The CDR3 has 16 residues. The V and J ends lost 0 bases and 1 base respectively, with 11 bases between them. This chain's CDR3 is CASSLAGERAKNIQYF. The CDR3 coding sequence is TGTGCCAGCAGCTTGGCCGGGGAGAGGGCCAAAAACATTCAGTACTTC. The full variable domain, completed using reference TRBV5-4 and TRBJ2-4, is ETGVTQSPTHLIKTRGQQVTLRCSSQSGHNTVSWYQQALGQGPQFIFQYYREEENGRGNFPPRFSGLQFPNYSSELNVNALELDDSALYLCASSLAGERAKNIQYFGAGTRLSVL.

This chain connects TRBV10-3 to TRBJ1-1; TRBD1 aligns across 9 bases. The trim removed 0 bases at V and 1 base at J, leaving 0 bases unmatched. The CDR3 has 15 amino acids. CDR1 and CDR2 from the germline V gene are ENHRY and SYGVKD. The CDR3 coding sequence is TGTGCCATCAGTGAGTCGGGACAGGGGAACACTGAAGCTTTCTTT. This sequence encodes CAISESGQGNTEAFF.

The CDR3 here is CASGRSLAKNIQYF. As DNA, the CDR3 is TGTGCTAGTGGCCGGAGCTTAGCCAAAAACATTCAGTACTTC. The chain employs TRBV12-5 and TRBJ2-4; D remains unclear. Between the trimmed V and J ends, which lost 6 bases and 0 bases, there was a span of 9 bases. CDR1 LGHNT and CDR2 FRNRAP come from the germline V gene. The CDR3 extends over 14 amino acids.

CDR3 amino acids: CASSLQGNREKLFF. CDR3 in DNA: TGTGCCAGCAGCCTACAGGGGAACCGTGAAAAACTGTTTTTT. V is TRBV7-9 and J is TRBJ1-4, with TRBD1 identical over 7 bases. J gave up 7 bases and V 5 bases, and 7 bases lay outside the gene matches. Germline CDR1 reads SEHNR; CDR2 reads FQNEAQ (reference sequence). The CDR3 is 14 amino acids. The full variable domain, in which reference TRBV7-9 and TRBJ1-4 provide the parts outside the CDR3, is DTGVSQNPRHKITKRGQNVTFRCDPISEHNRLYWYRQTLGQGPEFLTYFQNEAQLEKSRLLSDRFSAERPKGSFSTLEIQRTEQGDSAMYLCASSLQGNREKLFFGSGTQLSVL.

CDR3 DNA: TGCAGCGTTTCACGGGGGGACAAAAACATTCAGTACTTC. This codes for CSVSRGDKNIQYF. V is TRBV29-1 and J is TRBJ2-4; 7 nucleotides match TRBD2. The germline V gene encodes CDR1 SQVTM and CDR2 ANQGSEA. The CDR3 is made up of 13 amino acids. V was clipped by 5 bases and J by 3 bases; unmatched bases: 4.

V gene TRBV6-1 combines with J gene TRBJ2-3, with 11 bases lining up with TRBD2. Unmatched junction bases numbered 6, after V lost 1 base and J lost 6 bases. This CDR3 region has 16 residues. Germline values: CDR1 MNHNS, CDR2 SASEGT. CDR3 nucleotide sequence: TGTGCCAGCAGTGAAGGGCTAGCGGGAGGTTTTGATACGCAGTATTTT. Residues: CASSEGLAGGFDTQYF.

Remarks on this clone: In the same sample, other DNA sequences code for this CDR3. The chain recombines TRBV3-1 (or the pseudogene TRBV3-2) with TRBJ1-1, with D perhaps matching TRBD1 (6 bases). The V and J ends lost 2 bases and 1 base respectively, with 8 bases between them. The CDR3 spans 14 residues. Germline V gene data show CDR1 as LGHDT and CDR2 as YNNKEL (reference sequence). DNA for the CDR3: TGTGCCAGCAGCCAATCGGACAGGAACACTGAAGCTTTCTTT. The encoded protein is CASSQSDRNTEAFF.

V and J are TRBV30 and TRBJ2-1, with no clear D. V was shortened by 3 bases and J by 1 base, with 4 bases between the two germline ends. The V gene's germline CDR1 is GTSNPN and CDR2 SVGIG (reference sequence). The CDR3 runs 12 residues. The CDR3 sequence is CAWSLSYNEQFF. DNA for the CDR3: TGTGCCTGGAGCCTTTCCTACAATGAGCAGTTCTTC.

This chain links TRBV5-1 with TRBJ1-1; D perhaps matches TRBD1 (6 bases). Deletions cut 3 bases from V and 2 bases from J, with 8 bases between. Germline values: CDR1 SGHRS, CDR2 YFSETQ. The CDR3 runs 13 residues. The CDR3 loop is CASSYRVNTEAFF. The CDR3 region has the DNA TGCGCCAGCAGCTACAGGGTAAACACTGAAGCTTTCTTT.

The CDR3 nucleotides are TGTGCCAGCAGTTCCCAGGGGGCGGACACTGAAGCTTTCTTT. Its protein is CASSSQGADTEAFF. The rearrangement joins TRBV5-4 to TRBJ1-1, with 8 positions matching TRBD1. The CDR3 has 14 amino acids. Germline CDR1 and CDR2: SGHNT and YYREEE (reference sequence). The V gene end was trimmed by 5 bases and the J gene end by 3 bases; junction bases not matched to a gene: 6.

The chain uses TRBV5-1 and TRBJ1-2, with 8 bases matching TRBD1. This CDR3 comprises 15 residues. The V segment lost 3 bases and the J segment 3 bases; nucleotides outside the gene matches: 7. From germline, CDR1 is SGHRS and CDR2 YFSETQ. Here the CDR3 DNA reads TGCGCCAGCAGCTATGGACAGGGTGTCGACTATGGCTACACCTTC. This sequence encodes CASSYGQGVDYGYTF.

The V gene is TRBV19, the J gene TRBJ2-2, with a possible D match to TRBD2 (6 bases). CDR1 is LNHDA and CDR2 is SQIVND in the germline V gene (reference sequence). Trimming removed 4 bases from V and 5 bases from J, with 11 bases in between. There are 14 residues in the CDR3. The CDR3 spells CASSRGRSTGELFF. Written as DNA, the CDR3 is TGTGCCAGTAGTAGAGGGAGGTCTACCGGGGAGCTGTTTTTT.

V usage is TRBV7-9 and J usage is TRBJ2-7; 8 bases agree with TRBD2. In germline, CDR1 is SEHNR, CDR2 FQNEAQ (reference sequence). The CDR3 is made up of 14 amino acids. V trimming: 5 bases; J trimming: 7 bases; junction bases outside the gene matches: 10. The CDR3 nucleotides are TGTGCCAGCAGCAACGCCATGGGACTAGGGGAGCAGTACTTC. This sequence encodes CASSNAMGLGEQYF.

The rearrangement uses TRBV7-3 and TRBJ1-2; D unresolved. The CDR3 is 15 amino acids. V was pared by 5 bases and J by 5 bases, with 18 bases between. Germline CDR1 reads SGHTA; CDR2 reads FQGTGA. CDR3 loop: CASSPHAASEYGYTF. CDR3 DNA sequence: TGTGCCAGCAGCCCCCACGCCGCATCTGAGTATGGCTACACCTTC.

The chain employs TRBV5-1 and TRBJ1-3; TRBD1 aligns across 10 bases. The germline CDR1 and CDR2 sequences are SGHRS and YFSETQ. V was pared by 3 bases and J by 3 bases, with 3 bases of the junction left unmatched. CDR3 length: 15 residues. This CDR3 reads CASSSGQGDGNTIYF. CDR3 nucleotides: TGCGCCAGCAGCTCCGGACAGGGGGATGGAAACACCATATATTTT.

The rearrangement joins TRBV5-4 to TRBJ2-7, with D tentatively TRBD1 (5 bases). The germline V and J ends were trimmed by 4 bases and 5 bases, with 16 bases remaining between them. The CDR3 contains 14 residues. Germline CDR1 and CDR2: SGHNT and YYREEE (reference sequence). CDR3 in amino acids: CASSAGHSPDEQYF. CDR3 in DNA: TGTGCCAGCAGCGCCGGACATTCTCCGGACGAGCAGTACTTC.

This chain links TRBV7-8 with TRBJ2-7; D might be TRBD2 (6 bases). Germline V lookup: CDR1 SGHVS, CDR2 FQNEAQ. V was shortened by 4 bases and J by 1 base, with 11 bases between the two germline ends. This CDR3 comprises 14 residues. CDR3: CASSSPGESYEQYF. For the CDR3, the DNA is TGTGCCAGCAGCTCTCCGGGGGAATCCTACGAGCAGTACTTC.

The rearrangement joins TRBV30 to TRBJ1-3; D is unclear. The V gene lost 0 bases and the J gene lost 0 bases, with 12 bases spanning the gap. This CDR3 contains 16 residues. CDR1 and CDR2 from the germline V gene are GTSNPN and SVGIG (reference sequence). CDR3 sequence (DNA): TGTGCCTGGAGTGTTGGTAACATAAACTCTGGAAACACCATATATTTT. This translates into CAWSVGNINSGNTIYF.

The V and J genes are TRBV3-1 (or the pseudogene TRBV3-2) and TRBJ2-5, with TRBD1 identical over 7 bases. Germline CDR1 and CDR2: LGHDT and YNNKEL (reference sequence). CDR3 length equals 13 residues. Trimming cost V 3 bases and J 6 bases; bases outside gene matches: 4. The chain's CDR3 is CASSHTGEKTQYF. CDR3 coding DNA: TGTGCCAGCAGCCATACAGGGGAAAAGACCCAGTACTTC.

The rearrangement uses TRBV19 and TRBJ1-6, with TRBD1 matching 10 bases. The germline gives CDR1 LNHDA, CDR2 SQIVND (reference sequence). The V segment lost 5 bases and the J segment 10 bases; nucleotides outside the gene matches: 8. CDR3 size: 15 residues. The CDR3 spells CASSWGTGVVSPLHF. CDR3 coding DNA: TGTGCCAGTAGTTGGGGGACAGGGGTAGTCTCACCCCTCCACTTT.

The chain uses TRBV6-5 and TRBJ2-1; TRBD1 matches 7 bases. After removal of 5 bases from V and 6 bases from J, the junction contained 10 bases not matched to a gene. Germline V gene data show CDR1 as MNHEY and CDR2 as SVGAGI. The CDR3 totals 15 residues. DNA of the CDR3: TGTGCCAGCAGTCAATACTCGTCAGGGGGCAATGAGCAGTTCTTC. Its translation: CASSQYSSGGNEQFF.

The chain employs TRBV10-2 and TRBJ2-2; 14 bases agree with TRBD2. Germline loops: CDR1 WSHSY, CDR2 SAAADI. V shed 8 bases, J shed 2 bases, and the junction held 10 bases outside the gene matches. The CDR3 is made up of 18 amino acids. This CDR3 is CASGPGLAGETNTGELFF. The CDR3 nucleotides are TGCGCCAGCGGACCGGGACTAGCGGGGGAGACAAACACCGGGGAGCTGTTTTTT.

CDR3 DNA: TGTGCCAGCAGCTTAGATGGACAGTCCTACGAGCAGTACTTC. Translating it yields CASSLDGQSYEQYF. V and J are TRBV7-2 and TRBJ2-7, with a weak D call TRBD1 (6 bases). Looked up from germline, CDR1 is SGHTA and CDR2 is FQGNSA. CDR3 length: 14 amino acids. Trimming took 1 base from V and 1 from J, leaving 8 bases between them.

This chain connects TRBV10-2 to TRBJ2-3; D is perhaps TRBD2 (5 bases). CDR3 size: 16 residues. V lost 0 bases, J lost 0 bases, and 10 bases lay in between. Germline values: CDR1 WSHSY, CDR2 SAAADI. The CDR3 sequence is CASSESGRASTDTQYF. Here the CDR3 DNA reads TGCGCCAGCAGTGAGTCAGGGCGGGCTAGCACAGATACGCAGTATTTT.

The rearrangement links TRBV19 to TRBJ1-5, with unresolved D. V lost 2 bases and J 0 bases, leaving 8 bases between the germline ends. From germline, CDR1 is LNHDA and CDR2 SQIVND (reference sequence). This CDR3 is 15 amino acids long. CDR3 amino acids: CASSISRNSNQPQHF. Here the CDR3 DNA reads TGTGCCAGTAGTATAAGCAGGAATAGCAATCAGCCCCAGCATTTT.